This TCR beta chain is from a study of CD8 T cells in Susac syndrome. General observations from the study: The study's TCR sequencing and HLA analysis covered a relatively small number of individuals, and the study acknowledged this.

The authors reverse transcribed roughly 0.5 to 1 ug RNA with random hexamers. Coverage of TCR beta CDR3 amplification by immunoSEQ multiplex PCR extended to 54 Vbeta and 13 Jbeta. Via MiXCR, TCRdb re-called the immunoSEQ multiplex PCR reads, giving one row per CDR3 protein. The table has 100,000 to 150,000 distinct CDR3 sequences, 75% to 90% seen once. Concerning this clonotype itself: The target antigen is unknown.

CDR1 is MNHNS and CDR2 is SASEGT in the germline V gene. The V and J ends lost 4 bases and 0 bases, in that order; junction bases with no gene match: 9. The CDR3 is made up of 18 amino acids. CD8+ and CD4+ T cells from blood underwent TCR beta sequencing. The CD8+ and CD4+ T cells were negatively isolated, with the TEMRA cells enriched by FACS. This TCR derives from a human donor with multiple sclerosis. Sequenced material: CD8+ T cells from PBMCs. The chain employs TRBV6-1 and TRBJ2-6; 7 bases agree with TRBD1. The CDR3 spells CASSVTDRYPSGANVLTF. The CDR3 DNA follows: TGTGCCAGCAGTGTCACGGACAGGTACCCCTCTGGGGCCAACGTCCTGACTTTC.